A selection of T cell receptor beta chains follows, all from one sample in a study of shared clonotypes between healthy human individuals. Sequenced by immunoSEQ multiplex PCR; TCRdb stores in-frame clones only, minus some. The repertoire holds 170,000 or so clones, with around 63% as singletons. The sequenced sample consisted of memory CD4+ T cells sorted from blood. Every receptor here comes from a man under 40 in good health. CDR3s leave out the opening cysteine and the closing phenylalanine or tryptophan. Clone size is given for some rows only: seen once, a few or many times, or a class if the clone is expanded.

>-|TRBV15|TRBJ2-5|11
ATGWGPQETQY
>few|TRBV2|TRBJ2-1|14
ASSRGGQGSYNEQF
>-|TRBV11-2|TRBJ1-5|12
ASSLTDGNQPQH
>-|TRBV5-1|TRBJ2-1|13
ASSPGLAGVHEQF
>-|TRBV5-4|TRBJ2-1|12
ASSSLQGTQRQF
>-|TRBV15|TRBJ1-2|10
ATSTTGYGYT
>-|TRBV5-4|TRBJ2-7|13
ASAPPSGKTYEQY
>-|TRBV7-2|TRBJ2-2|14
ASSLAVGVITGELF
>-|TRBV18|TRBJ2-1|11
ASSLLRGNEQF
>-|TRBV7-9|TRBJ2-7|14
ASSWGLAGGGYEQY
>few|TRBV7-2|TRBJ2-3|13
ASSFRGLHTDTQY
>-|TRBV2|TRBJ2-5|12
ASAQGGTQETQY
>-|TRBV5-1|TRBJ1-1|13
ASSLAGKLGTEAF
>-|TRBV7-9|TRBJ1-1|14
ASRWARLYHNDEAF
>-|TRBV18|TRBJ2-3|11
ASSSNRQDTQY
>-|TRBV7-8|TRBJ1-5|14
ASSLKGERLDQPQH
>-|TRBV6-5|TRBJ2-7|9
ASTERGEQY
>-|TRBV7-2|TRBJ2-7|13
ASSVAGARIYEQY
>-|TRBV7-2|TRBJ2-7|12
ASSFSAGSYEQY
>-|TRBV6-5|TRBJ2-5|12
ASSFATGEETQY
>-|TRBV18|TRBJ1-1|11
ASSPDRGTEAF
>-|TRBV11-2|TRBJ2-7|11
ASSLLPYNEQY
>few|TRBV7-2|TRBJ2-3|9
ASSRIDTQY
>-|TRBV6-1|TRBJ1-1|12
ASSQGALNTEAF
>-|TRBV7-7|TRBJ2-2|13
ASSITGGSTGELF
>few|TRBV27|TRBJ2-1|9
ASSSWGEQF
>-|TRBV28|TRBJ1-3|14
ASRPSRMASGNTIY
>-|TRBV9|TRBJ1-1|11
ASSYSPNTEAF
>-|TRBV18|TRBJ1-5|11
ASSPAADQPQH
>few|TRBV9|TRBJ2-3|11
ASSVGQGDTQY
>once|TRBV4-2|TRBJ2-3|15
ASSQVSLQGPTDTQY
>-|TRBV7-2|TRBJ2-1|12
ASRPTSGYNEQF
>few|TRBV14|TRBJ1-2|10
ASSQSGYGYT
>-|TRBV7-2|TRBJ1-1|13
ASSLSPSQRTEAF
>few|TRBV28|TRBJ1-5|12
ASFRGSSNQPQH
>-|TRBV19|TRBJ1-3|12
ASSISDSGNTIY
>-|TRBV7-3|TRBJ2-2|11
ASSLVGVGKLF
>-|TRBV5-4|TRBJ2-5|14
ASSSGLAGVGETQY
>-|TRBV2|TRBJ2-5|11
ASRQGAQETQY
>-|TRBV5-1|TRBJ2-7|14
ASSLYSGTKSYEQY
>-|TRBV29-1|TRBJ2-4|14
SSPGGVPLAKNIQY
>-|TRBV12-5|TRBJ1-5|15
ASGLVGIGQDNQPQH
>-|TRBV4-1|TRBJ2-2|14
ASSQRQGGDTGELF
>few|TRBV7-8|TRBJ1-2|11
ASSLEGGRGYT